The 22 T cell receptor beta chains given below trace back to one sample, sequenced in a study of cytomegalovirus exposure and HLA in healthy donors (dated 2017 in TCRdb). Libraries came from the immunoSEQ multiplex PCR assay. A mixture of 60 forward primers for TCR Vbeta segments and 13 reverse primers for TCR Jbeta segments was used in the multiplex PCR. Imported from immuneACCESS, the table was reduced by TCRdb to in-frame sequences with V and J called. These copies leave out some clones; in studies compared against another copy, an unresolved V gene accounts for under half, and the cause of the remainder is not known. The sample profile shows over 200,000 clones; roughly 90% of them were found once. The top ten constitute around 1% of the sample. Sequencing was carried out using PBMCs. These receptors came from a woman under 30 in good health and CMV-seronegative.

The CDR3 DNA follows: TGTGCCATCACTGGCGGGGCGAATGAGCAGTTCTTC. Encoded protein: CAITGGANEQFF. The chain uses TRBV10-3 and TRBJ2-1, with D tentatively TRBD2 (6 bases). This CDR3 is 12 amino acids long. V lost 7 bases, J lost 7 bases, and 11 bases lay in between. The V gene's germline CDR1 is ENHRY and CDR2 SYGVKD.

CDR3 amino acids: CASSPVRGGGELFF. In DNA form, the CDR3 reads TGTGCCAGCAGCCCCGTGCGGGGCGGCGGGGAGCTGTTTTTT. The V gene is TRBV9, the J gene TRBJ2-2; weak D call: TRBD2 (6 bases). V gave up 4 bases and J gave up 7 bases, with 14 bases separating them. Germline V lookup: CDR1 SGDLS, CDR2 YYNGEE. The CDR3 is 14 residues long.

V is TRBV9 and J is TRBJ1-4; D ambiguous. The CDR3 has 15 residues. Germline V gene data show CDR1 as SGDLS and CDR2 as YYNGEE. V lost 0 bases to trimming and J lost 5 bases, with 11 bases between them. The CDR3 loop is CASSVAGGRNEKLFF. As DNA, the CDR3 is TGTGCCAGCAGCGTAGCTGGCGGTAGAAATGAAAAACTGTTTTTT. Using reference TRBV9 and TRBJ1-4 for the parts outside the CDR3, the full variable domain is DSGVTQTPKHLITATGQRVTLRCSPRSGDLSVYWYQQSLDQGLQFLIQYYNGEERAKGNILERFSAQQFPDLHSELNLSSLELGDSALYFCASSVAGGRNEKLFFGSGTQLSVL.

The genes are TRBV5-6 and TRBJ1-5, with 7 bases lining up with TRBD1. J gave up 7 bases and V 4 bases, and 8 bases lay outside the gene matches. Germline CDR1 SGHDT, CDR2 YYEEEE. This CDR3 has 14 amino acids. DNA of the CDR3: TGTGCCAGCAGCAGAAGACAGGGTTCCCAGCCCCAGCATTTT. It is translated as CASSRRQGSQPQHF.

A remark on this clone: The sample contains more than one DNA sequence encoding this CDR3. CDR3 nucleotide sequence: TGTGCCAGCAGTGACTCGGGCGGCACAGATACGCAGTATTTT. The encoded protein is CASSDSGGTDTQYF. V usage is TRBV6-4 and J usage is TRBJ2-3; D gene unclear. Trimming left V 0 bases short and J 1 base short, with 5 bases between. This CDR3 is 14 amino acids long. Germline V gives CDR1 MRHNA, CDR2 SNTAGT.

CDR3 loop: CASSGGQTNSPLHF. CDR3 DNA: TGTGCCAGCAGTGGAGGACAGACTAATTCACCCCTCCACTTT. The chain has TRBV2 and TRBJ1-6; possible D gene TRBD1, 6 bases. Looked up from germline, CDR1 is SNHLY and CDR2 is FYNNEI. Trimming shortened V by 4 bases and J by 6 bases, and 10 bases separated the two germline ends. CDR3 size: 14 residues.

A few counts support this clone. The chain couples TRBV19 to TRBJ1-5; 7 bases line up with TRBD1. Trimming cost V 3 bases and J 2 bases; bases outside gene matches: 16. The V gene's germline CDR1 is LNHDA and CDR2 SQIVND (reference sequence). There are 19 residues in the CDR3. The CDR3 reads CASSITGVIDSGGNQPQHF. In nucleotides, the CDR3 is TGTGCCAGTAGTATCACAGGGGTTATCGATTCGGGTGGCAATCAGCCCCAGCATTTT.

The chain has TRBV27 and TRBJ1-1, with a weak D call TRBD1 (5 bases). V shed 3 bases and J shed 7 bases, with 9 bases lying between them. CDR3 length equals 12 residues. From germline, CDR1 is MNHEY and CDR2 SMNVEV (reference sequence). CDR3 in amino acids: CASSFAQGEAFF. As DNA, the CDR3 is TGTGCCAGCAGTTTCGCCCAGGGTGAAGCTTTCTTT.

This clone has only one observation. The chain has TRBV10-3 and TRBJ2-1; D may be TRBD1 (7 bases). This CDR3 spans 14 amino acids. V was clipped by 4 bases and J by 5 bases, with 12 bases between them. The V gene's germline CDR1 is ENHRY and CDR2 SYGVKD. The CDR3 sequence is CAISAEGADNEQFF. CDR3 bases: TGTGCCATCAGTGCGGAGGGGGCGGACAATGAGCAGTTCTTC.

V usage is TRBV10-2 and J usage is TRBJ2-1, with TRBD2 identical over 7 bases. Germline V lookup: CDR1 WSHSY, CDR2 SAAADI. V was clipped by 10 bases and J by 5 bases; unmatched bases: 5. The CDR3 is 12 residues long. The CDR3 nucleotides are TGCGCCACATCTAGCGGTAACAATGAGCAGTTCTTC. The encoded protein is CATSSGNNEQFF.

The chain employs TRBV6-1 and TRBJ1-5, with TRBD1 matching over 8 bases. The CDR3 loop spans 15 amino acids. Unmatched junction bases numbered 8, after V lost 6 bases and J lost 4 bases. CDR1 MNHNS and CDR2 SASEGT come from the germline V gene. The CDR3 protein is CASRQQGVPNQPQHF. For the CDR3, the DNA is TGTGCCAGCAGACAACAGGGGGTTCCTAATCAGCCCCAGCATTTT.

This clone has only one observation. The rearrangement uses TRBV15 and TRBJ2-1; TRBD2 matches at 7 bases. V was clipped by 0 bases and J by 12 bases; unmatched bases: 5. This CDR3 region has 13 residues. Germline CDR1 is LNHNV and CDR2 is YYDKDF (reference sequence). CDR3 protein: CATSRDLPSGQFF. CDR3 DNA sequence: TGTGCCACCAGCAGAGATCTGCCTAGCGGGCAGTTCTTC.

This chain uses TRBV7-2 with TRBJ1-1; D possibly corresponds to TRBD1 (5 bases). The CDR3 covers 14 residues. Between the trimmed V and J ends, which lost 1 base and 3 bases, there was a span of 9 bases. Germline V gene data show CDR1 as SGHTA and CDR2 as FQGNSA. The CDR3 coding sequence is TGTGCCAGCAGCTTAGTAGGGGCCTACACTGAAGCTTTCTTT. Residues: CASSLVGAYTEAFF.

The CDR3 here is CAIRPPGQFTEAFF. CDR3 DNA: TGTGCCATCAGACCTCCGGGACAGTTCACTGAAGCTTTCTTT. The gene calls are TRBV10-3 and TRBJ1-1; 7 nucleotides agree with TRBD1. The CDR3 is made up of 14 amino acids. The trim removed 6 bases at V and 4 bases at J, leaving 8 bases unmatched. CDR1 is ENHRY and CDR2 is SYGVKD in the germline V gene.

The chain combines TRBV21-1 with TRBJ2-3; the table assigns TRBD1, which was not confirmed against the DNA. TRBV21-1 corresponds to a pseudogene. This CDR3 is 16 amino acids long. The CDR3 region is CASSKVGTDSTDTQYF. The CDR3 DNA reads as TGTGCCAGCAGCAAAGTAGGGACAGATAGCACAGATACGCAGTATTTT.

V gene TRBV10-1 combines with J gene TRBJ1-4; D may be TRBD1 (6 bases). V was trimmed by 6 bases and J by 13 bases, leaving 21 bases between them. CDR1 and CDR2 (germline): WNHNN, SYGVQD (reference sequence). This CDR3 contains 14 residues. The CDR3 nucleotides read TGCGCCAGCAGACCACAGGGAGGGGGGGTAAGACTGTTTTTT. This encodes CASRPQGGGVRLFF.

V gene TRBV19 combines with J gene TRBJ2-7; possibly TRBD1 for D (6 bases). The V gene's germline CDR1 is LNHDA and CDR2 SQIVND (reference sequence). Trimming took off 5 bases at V and 5 bases at J, with 16 bases between the two ends. There are 14 residues in the CDR3. The CDR3 reads CASSPTGTYNEQYF. In nucleotides, the CDR3 is TGTGCCAGTAGTCCGACCGGGACATACAACGAGCAGTACTTC.

V is TRBV4-3 and J is TRBJ2-2, with 14 bases fitting TRBD2. The ends lost 2 bases at V and 6 bases at J; junction bases unmatched: 5. CDR3 length: 17 amino acids. In germline, CDR1 is LGHNA, CDR2 YSLEER. CDR3 bases: TGCGCCAGCAGCCAACGACTAGCGGGAGGGCCGGCCGGGGAGCTGTTTTTT. The encoded protein is CASSQRLAGGPAGELFF.

The rearrangement uses TRBV2 and TRBJ1-2; perhaps TRBD1 as D (5 bases). Per the germline V gene, CDR1 is SNHLY and CDR2 is FYNNEI. The CDR3 length is 14 residues. V dropped 4 bases and J dropped 3 bases, with 12 bases sitting between them. The CDR3 loop is CASSGRGGDYGYTF. The CDR3 nucleotides are TGTGCCAGCAGTGGGCGTGGGGGGGACTATGGCTACACCTTC.

V usage is TRBV11-2 and J usage is TRBJ2-1; 9 bases are shared with TRBD2. This CDR3 is built from 16 residues. Germline CDR1 reads SGHAT; CDR2 reads FQNNGV. Germline trimming cut 3 bases from V and 1 base from J; bases unmatched to any gene: 4. CDR3 protein: CASSFSGGTSYNEQFF. As DNA, the CDR3 is TGTGCCAGCAGCTTCAGCGGGGGGACATCCTACAATGAGCAGTTCTTC.

The genes are TRBV6-1 and TRBJ2-7; 8 nucleotides line up with TRBD2. The CDR3 has 15 residues. The trim removed 2 bases at V and 2 bases at J, leaving 5 bases unmatched. CDR1 and CDR2 from the germline V gene are MNHNS and SASEGT. Here the CDR3 DNA reads TGTGCCAGCAGTGAATATGGGCGGGGGGCCTACGAGCAGTACTTC. It encodes CASSEYGRGAYEQYF.

The V and J genes are TRBV16 and TRBJ2-7; D is unresolved. This CDR3 is built from 11 residues. V was shortened by 2 bases and J by 5 bases, with 4 bases between the two germline ends. Germline V gene data show CDR1 as KGHSY and CDR2 as FQNENV. The CDR3 loop is CASSQGDEQYF. In DNA form, the CDR3 reads TGTGCCAGCAGCCAAGGAGACGAGCAGTACTTC. The whole variable domain, remainder taken from reference TRBV16 and TRBJ2-7, is GEEVAQTPKHLVRGEGQKAKLYCAPIKGHSYVFWYQQVLKNEFKFLISFQNENVFDETGMPKERFSAKCLPNSPCSLEIQATKLEDSAVYFCASSQGDEQYFGPGTRLTVT.